The present TCR beta chain was sequenced within a study of cytotoxic CD8 clonotypes in ibrutinib-treated CLL. About the research overall: Productive templates per sample averaged roughly 250,000; productive rearrangements, just under 95,000.

Concerning this clone itself: Its antigen is not known.

Study outcomes and limitations: At ibrutinib response, clonality increased, and at progression it declined back toward baseline. Circulating CD8+ T-cell counts were tracked by baseline clonality, which exceeded that of age-matched healthy donors. Stable or contracted on treatment, public clonotypes were also uncommon.

Measured with immunoSEQ multiplex PCR; TCRdb has only the in-frame clones, and not every one. Of 160,000 or so clones in the sample, roughly 88% are singletons; the top ten hold about 3%. V lost 6 bases to trimming and J lost 2 bases, with 10 bases between them. Germline V gene lookup returns CDR1 MNHEY and CDR2 SVGAGI. This CDR3 has 13 amino acids. The sample in question was PBMCs, obtained at disease progression, from a patient treated with ibrutinib. The origin of this receptor is a human donor with chronic lymphocytic leukemia. The rearrangement joins TRBV6-5 to TRBJ1-2; D is uncertain. CDR3 bases: TGTGCCAGCAGGACTACAGAAAACTATGGCTACACCTTC. This sequence encodes CASRTTENYGYTF.